Presented here are 2 T cell receptor beta chains from one specimen sequenced in a study of cytomegalovirus exposure and HLA in healthy donors. A multiplex PCR was run with 60 Vbeta primers and 13 Jbeta primers. Method: immunoSEQ multiplex PCR; TCRdb's copy keeps in-frame clones and lacks some. The table lists some 200,000 clones, 70% of them singletons. Specimen: PBMCs. The receptors come from a man aged 35 to 55 in good health and CMV-seropositive.

This clone was observed a handful of times. The V and J genes are TRBV7-9 and TRBJ2-5; 11 nucleotides agree with TRBD2. Looked up from germline, CDR1 is SEHNR and CDR2 is FQNEAQ (reference sequence). The V gene end was trimmed by 4 bases and the J gene end by 1 base; junction bases not matched to a gene: 14. The length of the CDR3 is 19 residues. CDR3 sequence (DNA): TGTGCCAGCAGCTCGAACAGAGGACTAGCGGGTCCAACCCAAGAGACCCAGTACTTC. The encoded protein is CASSSNRGLAGPTQETQYF.

The chain uses TRBV28 and TRBJ2-2; 7 nucleotides agree with TRBD2. This CDR3 has 15 residues. The germline V gene encodes CDR1 MDHEN and CDR2 SYDVKM. J was trimmed by 2 bases and V by 6 bases; bases with no gene match: 6. DNA of the CDR3: TGTGCCAGCAGCCCGCTAGCGGTCAACACCGGGGAGCTGTTTTTT. Translated: CASSPLAVNTGELFF.